These 27 T cell receptor beta chains originate from one sample sequenced in a study of blood T cell repertoires in COVID-19. Here immunoSEQ multiplex PCR was the method, and the copy in TCRdb shows in-frame clones only, minus some. This sample has approximately 300,000 clones, with roughly 89% found just once. The sequencing input was PBMCs or T cells enriched from blood (not recorded which). Every receptor here comes from a woman aged 18-30 years with acute COVID-19.

This chain links TRBV5-5 with TRBJ2-7, with D perhaps matching TRBD1 (6 bases). V was trimmed by 7 bases and J by 7 bases, leaving 24 bases between them. The CDR3 extends over 15 amino acids. Per germline, CDR1 SGHKS and CDR2 YYEKEE (reference sequence). Here the CDR3 reads CASGSGELRSGEQYF. The CDR3 DNA is TGTGCCAGCGGCTCAGGGGAACTTCGGTCCGGGGAGCAGTACTTC.

The CDR3 protein is CASKPSGTNEQFF. CDR3 DNA: TGCGCCAGCAAGCCTAGCGGGACAAATGAGCAGTTCTTC. The chain combines TRBV5-1 with TRBJ2-1, with 9 bases matching TRBD2. CDR3 length equals 13 residues. Per germline, CDR1 SGHRS and CDR2 YFSETQ. J gave up 7 bases and V 6 bases, and 5 bases lay outside the gene matches.

The chain links TRBV6-2 or TRBV6-3 to TRBJ2-1; 14 nucleotides align to TRBD2. CDR3 size: 18 residues. The trim removed 5 bases at V and 8 bases at J, leaving 14 bases unmatched. The germline V gene has CDR1 MNHEY and CDR2 SVGEGT. CDR3 residues: CASSQKFWTSGRSDEQFF. In nucleotides, the CDR3 is TGTGCCAGCAGTCAAAAGTTCTGGACTAGCGGGAGGAGCGATGAGCAGTTCTTC.

This sequence joins TRBV14 and TRBJ2-2; 8 positions match TRBD1. Germline V lookup: CDR1 SGHDN, CDR2 FVKESK. There are 18 residues in the CDR3. After removal of 4 bases from V and 4 bases from J, the junction contained 14 bases not matched to a gene. This chain's CDR3 is CASSPIPGQGSSTGELFF. CDR3 nucleotides: TGTGCCAGCAGCCCTATTCCCGGACAGGGCAGTAGCACCGGGGAGCTGTTTTTT.

The gene calls are TRBV2 and TRBJ2-7; 7 nucleotides agree with TRBD1. V shed 6 bases, J shed 1 base, and the junction held 3 bases outside the gene matches. The CDR3 loop spans 13 amino acids. Germline lookup yields CDR1 SNHLY and CDR2 FYNNEI. The CDR3 region is CASREQGSYEQYF. In nucleotides, the CDR3 is TGTGCCAGCAGGGAACAGGGGTCCTACGAGCAGTACTTC.

This clone has just one count. CDR3 amino acids: CASSSKGYEQYF. The CDR3 bases are TGTGCCAGCAGCTCGAAGGGGTACGAGCAGTACTTC. The gene calls are TRBV28 and TRBJ2-7; TRBD1 might be the D (5 bases). The CDR3 extends over 12 amino acids. V lost 6 bases and J 4 bases, leaving 10 bases between the germline ends. The germline V gene encodes CDR1 MDHEN and CDR2 SYDVKM.

The chain joins TRBV5-6 to TRBJ1-5; D might be TRBD1 (6 bases). The V end lost 4 bases, the J end lost 5 bases, and 19 bases lay between the germline ends. The CDR3 length is 16 residues. The germline gives CDR1 SGHDT, CDR2 YYEEEE. The CDR3 region is CASSTAGGRRYQPQHF. In nucleotides, the CDR3 is TGTGCCAGCAGCACCGCCGGGGGGCGCAGATATCAGCCCCAGCATTTT.

The chain joins TRBV11-3 to TRBJ2-3; a weak D match, TRBD2 (6 bases). Per germline, CDR1 SGHNT and CDR2 YENEEA. The V gene lost 11 bases and the J gene lost 4 bases, with 16 bases spanning the gap. The CDR3 spans 13 residues. CDR3 nucleotide sequence: TGTGCCGCCGGGGGTGGGACCTCAGATACGCAGTATTTT. Protein: CAAGGGTSDTQYF.

This clone is a singleton in its sample. The chain combines TRBV27 with TRBJ2-7, with TRBD2 matching 7 bases. The germline V gene has CDR1 MNHEY and CDR2 SMNVEV (reference sequence). The V segment lost 3 bases and the J segment 2 bases; nucleotides outside the gene matches: 7. The CDR3 spans 15 residues. CDR3 nucleotides: TGTGCCAGCAGTTTCAACGGGAGGTTTCCCTACGAGCAGTACTTC. Protein sequence: CASSFNGRFPYEQYF.

This clone came up once. The chain combines TRBV14 with TRBJ1-1, with 10 bases fitting TRBD1. The CDR3 is 15 residues long. Germline loops: CDR1 SGHDN, CDR2 FVKESK. The V gene end was trimmed by 4 bases and the J gene end by 2 bases; junction bases not matched to a gene: 4. Here the CDR3 DNA reads TGTGCCAGCAGCCCCCGACAGGGGGCCAACACTGAAGCTTTCTTT. Its translation is CASSPRQGANTEAFF.

This rearrangement joins TRBV3-1 (or the pseudogene TRBV3-2) to TRBJ1-6; a possible D gene is TRBD1 (5 bases). In germline, CDR1 is LGHDT, CDR2 YNNKEL (reference sequence). The CDR3 totals 17 residues. Trimming took 1 base from V and 1 from J, leaving 11 bases between them. In DNA, the CDR3 is TGTGCCAGCAGCCAAGGGTGGGGGGGGTCCTATAATTCACCCCTCCACTTT. This translates into CASSQGWGGSYNSPLHF.

The CDR3 loop reads CASSKDGGLNTEAFF. DNA of the CDR3: TGTGCCAGCAGTAAGGACGGGGGTTTGAACACTGAAGCTTTCTTT. The chain couples TRBV7-2 to TRBJ1-1; tentatively, D is TRBD1 (5 bases). Germline V CDR1 and CDR2: SGHTA, FQGNSA. The CDR3 is 15 amino acids. Trimming removed 6 bases at V and 0 bases at J, with 14 bases between.

This clone was detected once. The chain links TRBV27 to TRBJ2-3; tentatively, D is TRBD2 (6 bases). CDR1 MNHEY and CDR2 SMNVEV come from the germline V gene (reference sequence). This CDR3 region has 15 residues. V was trimmed by 8 bases and J by 1 base, leaving 16 bases between them. CDR3 nucleotide sequence: TGTGCCAGCCGGAGGGAGATAGGGGGCACAGATACGCAGTATTTT. It specifies CASRREIGGTDTQYF.

The rearrangement links TRBV30 to TRBJ1-5; D call uncertain. V lost 3 bases and J lost 1, with 10 bases in between. The germline gives CDR1 GTSNPN, CDR2 SVGIG (reference sequence). This CDR3 spans 14 amino acids. CDR3 region: CAWRRTGSNQPQHF. CDR3 bases: TGTGCCTGGAGGCGGACGGGGAGCAATCAGCCCCAGCATTTT.

The table lists this clone with a count of one. The chain couples TRBV27 to TRBJ2-7; perhaps TRBD1 as D (5 bases). CDR1 is MNHEY, CDR2 SMNVEV, per germline (reference sequence). The CDR3 is made up of 14 amino acids. The V gene lost 4 bases and the J gene lost 0 bases, with 10 bases spanning the gap. CDR3 sequence: CASSYLGPSYEQYF. CDR3 sequence (DNA): TGTGCCAGCAGTTATTTGGGGCCCTCCTACGAGCAGTACTTC.

The genes are TRBV30 and TRBJ2-7, with 10 bases aligning to TRBD2. J was trimmed by 9 bases and V by 6 bases; bases with no gene match: 8. Germline loops: CDR1 GTSNPN, CDR2 SVGIG (reference sequence). The CDR3 is made up of 12 amino acids. CDR3 coding DNA: TGTGCCTGCACAACTAGCGGGGATTCGCAGTACTTC. As protein: CACTTSGDSQYF. The full variable domain, in which reference TRBV30 and TRBJ2-7 provide the parts outside the CDR3, is SQTIHQWPATLVQPVGSPLSLECTVEGTSNPNLYWYRQAAGRGLQLLFYSVGIGQISSEVPQNLSASRPQDRQFILSSKKLLLSDSGFYLCACTTSGDSQYFGPGTRLTVT.

This clone was seen just once. J is TRBJ2-1 and V is TRBV10-3; D is possibly TRBD1 (9 bases). Germline-derived CDR1 and CDR2 are ENHRY and SYGVKD. This CDR3 is 16 amino acids long. V gave up 5 bases and J gave up 2 bases, with 16 bases separating them. The CDR3 sequence is CAISRGGQGPYNEQFF. The DNA of the CDR3 is TGTGCCATCAGTCGGGGGGGACAGGGCCCCTACAATGAGCAGTTCTTC.

This clone was found once. This chain joins TRBV11-3 and TRBJ2-7, with 8 bases fitting TRBD2. The germline V gene has CDR1 SGHNT and CDR2 YENEEA. J lost 1 base, V lost 5 bases, and 7 bases had no gene match. This CDR3 is 15 amino acids long. DNA of the CDR3: TGTGCCAGCAGCCCCGGGACTAGGTCTTCCTACGAGCAGTACTTC. This gives the protein CASSPGTRSSYEQYF.

This sequence joins TRBV27 and TRBJ2-7; TRBD2 agrees at 8 bases. V trimming: 6 bases; J trimming: 6 bases; junction bases outside the gene matches: 7. Germline values: CDR1 MNHEY, CDR2 SMNVEV (reference sequence). This CDR3 is 13 amino acids long. CDR3 loop: CASRGTRLGEQYF. The CDR3, as DNA: TGTGCCAGCAGGGGGACTAGATTAGGCGAGCAGTACTTC.

This chain connects TRBV28 to TRBJ1-4; D is unresolved. The CDR3 covers 12 residues. CDR1 is MDHEN, CDR2 SYDVKM, per germline. Trimming removed 6 bases from V and 17 bases from J, with 19 bases in between. DNA for the CDR3: TGTGCCAGCAGCTCCCGGGGAGCTCGGGCCTTTTTT. Translation gives CASSSRGARAFF.

The chain couples TRBV6-1 to TRBJ2-4; D might be TRBD2 (6 bases). The CDR3 spans 12 residues. V was trimmed by 3 bases and J by 8 bases, leaving 8 bases between them. Germline V gene sequence: CDR1 MNHNS, CDR2 SASEGT. In nucleotides, the CDR3 is TGTGCCAGCAGTGAGACGGGGGACATTCAGTACTTC. This encodes CASSETGDIQYF.

This rearrangement joins TRBV6-5 to TRBJ2-7; 7 bases agree with TRBD1. The V segment lost 11 bases and the J segment 3 bases; nucleotides outside the gene matches: 7. The CDR3 spans 12 residues. Germline V gene lookup returns CDR1 MNHEY and CDR2 SVGAGI. CDR3 nucleotides: TGTGCCGTCAGGGACAGTTACTACGAGCAGTACTTC. Its translation is CAVRDSYYEQYF.

The V gene is TRBV6-5, the J gene TRBJ2-2; 10 nucleotides align to TRBD2. Trimming took 6 bases from V and 2 from J; bases not matched to a gene: 3. The germline V gene encodes CDR1 MNHEY and CDR2 SVGAGI. This CDR3 is 15 amino acids long. The CDR3 loop is CASSRTSGNTGELFF. For the CDR3, the DNA is TGTGCCAGCAGCCGGACTAGCGGCAACACCGGGGAGCTGTTTTTT.

V gene TRBV19 combines with J gene TRBJ2-1; D is possibly TRBD2 (6 bases). Germline CDR1 is LNHDA and CDR2 is SQIVND (reference sequence). This CDR3 comprises 14 residues. Trimming removed 7 bases from V and 0 bases from J, with 10 bases in between. CDR3 sequence: CASNIGSSYNEQFF. The CDR3, as DNA: TGTGCCAGTAATATCGGGAGCTCCTACAATGAGCAGTTCTTC.

The rearrangement uses TRBV28 and TRBJ1-2; D gene ambiguous. The V end lost 2 bases, the J end lost 4 bases, and 8 bases lay between the germline ends. The CDR3 has 13 residues. Germline lookup yields CDR1 MDHEN and CDR2 SYDVKM. The CDR3 DNA is TGTGCCAGCAGTTTAAGTCAGATCTATGGCTACACCTTC. It is translated as CASSLSQIYGYTF.

This sequence joins TRBV11-2 and TRBJ1-5; no clear D. The CDR3 contains 13 residues. Germline V lookup: CDR1 SGHAT, CDR2 FQNNGV. The V end was cut by 2 bases, the J end by 1 base, with 3 bases between. In DNA, the CDR3 is TGTGCCAGCAGCTTAAGCAGCAATCAGCCCCAGCATTTT. Translated, it gives CASSLSSNQPQHF. The whole variable domain, filled in from reference TRBV11-2 and TRBJ1-5, reads EAGVAQSPRYKIIEKRQSVAFWCNPISGHATLYWYQQILGQGPKLLIQFQNNGVVDDSQLPKDRFSAERLKGVDSTLKIQPAKLEDSAVYLCASSLSSNQPQHFGDGTRLSIL.

V is TRBV19 and J is TRBJ1-1; 8 bases agree with TRBD1. V was clipped by 5 bases and J by 4 bases; unmatched bases: 6. This CDR3 contains 14 residues. The germline V gene has CDR1 LNHDA and CDR2 SQIVND (reference sequence). The CDR3 reads CASSRRGLGTEAFF. DNA of the CDR3: TGTGCCAGTAGTCGCAGGGGGCTAGGCACTGAAGCTTTCTTT.